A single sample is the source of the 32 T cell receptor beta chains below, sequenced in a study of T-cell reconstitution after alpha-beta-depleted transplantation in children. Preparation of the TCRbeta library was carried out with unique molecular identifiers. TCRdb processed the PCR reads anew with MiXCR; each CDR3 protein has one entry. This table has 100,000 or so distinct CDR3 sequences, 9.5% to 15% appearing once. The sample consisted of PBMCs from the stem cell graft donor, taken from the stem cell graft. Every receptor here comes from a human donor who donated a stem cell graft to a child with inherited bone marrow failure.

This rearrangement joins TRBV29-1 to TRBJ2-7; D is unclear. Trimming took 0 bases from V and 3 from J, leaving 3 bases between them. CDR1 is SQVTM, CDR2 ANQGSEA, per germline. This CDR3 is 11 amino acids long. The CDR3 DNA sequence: TGCAGCGTTGAAGAAAACTACGAGCAGTACTTC. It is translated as CSVEENYEQYF.

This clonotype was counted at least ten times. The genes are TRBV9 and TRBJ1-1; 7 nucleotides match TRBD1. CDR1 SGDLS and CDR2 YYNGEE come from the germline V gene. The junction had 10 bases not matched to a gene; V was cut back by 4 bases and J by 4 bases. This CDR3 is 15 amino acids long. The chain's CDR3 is CASSFEARQGTEAFF. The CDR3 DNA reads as TGTGCCAGCAGCTTTGAGGCCCGACAGGGCACTGAAGCTTTCTTT.

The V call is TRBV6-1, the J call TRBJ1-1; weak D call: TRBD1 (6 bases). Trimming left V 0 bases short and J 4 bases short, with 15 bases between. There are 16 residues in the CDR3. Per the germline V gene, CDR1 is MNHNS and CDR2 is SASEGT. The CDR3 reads CASSEARAGVSTEAFF. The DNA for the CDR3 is TGTGCCAGCAGTGAAGCAAGGGCAGGGGTAAGCACTGAAGCTTTCTTT.

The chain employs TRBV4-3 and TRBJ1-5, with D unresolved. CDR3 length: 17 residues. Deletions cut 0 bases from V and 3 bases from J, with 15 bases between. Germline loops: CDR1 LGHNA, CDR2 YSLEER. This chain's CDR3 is CASSQDRLDRYNQPQHF. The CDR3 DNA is TGCGCCAGCAGCCAAGATCGCTTGGACCGATACAATCAGCCCCAGCATTTT.

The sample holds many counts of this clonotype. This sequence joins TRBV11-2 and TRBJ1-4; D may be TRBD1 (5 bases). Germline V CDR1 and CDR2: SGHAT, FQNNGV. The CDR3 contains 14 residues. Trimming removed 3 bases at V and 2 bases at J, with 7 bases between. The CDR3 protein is CASSFRETNEKLFF. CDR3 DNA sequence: TGTGCCAGCAGCTTCAGGGAGACTAATGAAAAACTGTTTTTT. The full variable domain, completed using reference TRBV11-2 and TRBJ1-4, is EAGVAQSPRYKIIEKRQSVAFWCNPISGHATLYWYQQILGQGPKLLIQFQNNGVVDDSQLPKDRFSAERLKGVDSTLKIQPAKLEDSAVYLCASSFRETNEKLFFGSGTQLSVL.

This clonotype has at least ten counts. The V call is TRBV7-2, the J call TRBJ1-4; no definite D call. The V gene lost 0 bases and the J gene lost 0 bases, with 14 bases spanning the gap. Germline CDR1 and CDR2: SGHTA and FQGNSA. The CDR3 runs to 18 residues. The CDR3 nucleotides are TGTGCCAGCAGCTTAGCGAAGGGTGAGGACTCAACTAATGAAAAACTGTTTTTT. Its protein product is CASSLAKGEDSTNEKLFF.

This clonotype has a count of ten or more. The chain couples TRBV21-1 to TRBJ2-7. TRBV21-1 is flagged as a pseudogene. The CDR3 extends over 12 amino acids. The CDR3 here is CASTPQDYEQYF. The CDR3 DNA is TGTGCCAGCACCCCACAAGATTACGAGCAGTACTTC.

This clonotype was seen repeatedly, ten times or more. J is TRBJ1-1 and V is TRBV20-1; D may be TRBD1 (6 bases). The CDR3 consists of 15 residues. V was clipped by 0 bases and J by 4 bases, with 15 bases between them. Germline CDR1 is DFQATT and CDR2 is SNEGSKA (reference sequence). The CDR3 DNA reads TGCAGTGCTAGAGAAGGGGGGGGAAGTGGCACTGAAGCTTTCTTT. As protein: CSAREGGGSGTEAFF.

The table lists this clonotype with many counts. The CDR3, as DNA: TGTGCCAGCAGCTTCGGCAGTCAAGAGACCCAGTACTTC. Protein sequence: CASSFGSQETQYF. This rearrangement joins TRBV5-5 to TRBJ2-5, with D hard to call. The V and J ends lost 2 bases and 2 bases respectively, with 7 bases between them. This CDR3 has 13 amino acids. Germline assignment: CDR1 SGHKS and CDR2 YYEKEE (reference sequence).

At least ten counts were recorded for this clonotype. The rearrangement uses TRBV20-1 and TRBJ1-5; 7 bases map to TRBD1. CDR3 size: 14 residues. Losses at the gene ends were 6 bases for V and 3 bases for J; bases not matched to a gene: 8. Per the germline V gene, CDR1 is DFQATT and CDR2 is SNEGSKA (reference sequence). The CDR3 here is CSATNRGPNQPQHF. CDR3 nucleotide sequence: TGCAGTGCCACGAACAGGGGCCCCAATCAGCCCCAGCATTTT.

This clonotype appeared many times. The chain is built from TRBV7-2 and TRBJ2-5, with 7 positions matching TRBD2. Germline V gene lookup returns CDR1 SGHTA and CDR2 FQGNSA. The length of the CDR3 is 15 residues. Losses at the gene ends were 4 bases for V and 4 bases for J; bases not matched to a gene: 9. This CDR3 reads CASSSPWGGGETQYF. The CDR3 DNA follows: TGTGCCAGCAGCTCACCCTGGGGGGGAGGAGAGACCCAGTACTTC.

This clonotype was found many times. The CDR3 region is CASSLIGASETQYF. The CDR3 DNA reads as TGTGCCAGCAGCTTAATCGGGGCCTCGGAGACCCAGTACTTC. J is TRBJ2-5 and V is TRBV7-2; tentatively, D is TRBD1 or TRBD2 (5 bases each). Germline CDR1 reads SGHTA; CDR2 reads FQGNSA. V lost 2 bases, J lost 5 bases, and 12 bases lay in between. This CDR3 has 14 amino acids.

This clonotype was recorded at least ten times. CDR3 amino acids: CASSLRTGGLTQYF. The CDR3 region has the DNA TGTGCCAGCAGTCTACGGACAGGGGGATTGACCCAGTACTTC. The V call is TRBV12-3 or TRBV12-4, the J call TRBJ2-5, with 10 nucleotides matching TRBD1. This CDR3 contains 14 residues. Losses at the gene ends were 5 bases for V and 7 bases for J; bases not matched to a gene: 7.

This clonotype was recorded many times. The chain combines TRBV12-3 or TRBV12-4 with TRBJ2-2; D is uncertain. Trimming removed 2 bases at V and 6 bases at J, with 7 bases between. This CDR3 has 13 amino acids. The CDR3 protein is CASSLSAAGELFF. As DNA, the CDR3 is TGTGCCAGCAGTTTATCGGCTGCCGGGGAGCTGTTTTTT.

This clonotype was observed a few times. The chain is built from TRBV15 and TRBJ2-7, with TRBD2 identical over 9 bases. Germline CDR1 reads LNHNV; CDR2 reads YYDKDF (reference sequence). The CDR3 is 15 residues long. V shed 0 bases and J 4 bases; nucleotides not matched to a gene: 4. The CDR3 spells CATSRDPSGAYEQYF. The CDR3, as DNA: TGTGCCACCAGCAGAGACCCTAGCGGGGCGTACGAGCAGTACTTC. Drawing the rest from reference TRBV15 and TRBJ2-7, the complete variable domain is DAMVIQNPRYQVTQFGKPVTLSCSQTLNHNVMYWYQQKSSQAPKLLFHYYDKDFNNEADTPDNFQSRRPNTSFCFLDIRSPGLGDTAMYLCATSRDPSGAYEQYFGPGTRLTVT.

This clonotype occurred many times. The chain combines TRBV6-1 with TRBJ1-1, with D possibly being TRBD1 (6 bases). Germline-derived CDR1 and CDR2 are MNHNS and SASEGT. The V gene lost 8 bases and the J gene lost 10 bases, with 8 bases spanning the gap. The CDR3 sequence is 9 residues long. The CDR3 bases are TGTGCCAGCGAGGGGGGAGCTTTCTTT. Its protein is CASEGGAFF.

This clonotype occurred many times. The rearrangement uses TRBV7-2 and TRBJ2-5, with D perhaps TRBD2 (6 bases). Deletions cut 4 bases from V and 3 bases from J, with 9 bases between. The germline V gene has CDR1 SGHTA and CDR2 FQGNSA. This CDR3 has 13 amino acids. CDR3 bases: TGTGCCAGCAGCTCTAGCGATAAAGAGACCCAGTACTTC. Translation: CASSSSDKETQYF.

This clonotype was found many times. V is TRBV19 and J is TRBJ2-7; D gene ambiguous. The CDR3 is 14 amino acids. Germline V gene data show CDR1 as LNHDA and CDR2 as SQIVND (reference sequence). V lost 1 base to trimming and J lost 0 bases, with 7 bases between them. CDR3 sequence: CASSIVGTSYEQYF. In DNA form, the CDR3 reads TGTGCCAGTAGTATAGTCGGAACCTCCTACGAGCAGTACTTC.

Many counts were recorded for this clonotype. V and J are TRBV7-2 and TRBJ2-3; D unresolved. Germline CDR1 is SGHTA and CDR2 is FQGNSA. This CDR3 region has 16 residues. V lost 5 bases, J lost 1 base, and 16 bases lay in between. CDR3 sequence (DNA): TGTGCCAGCAGCCGGAGACCGACTCGGGGCACAGATACGCAGTATTTT. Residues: CASSRRPTRGTDTQYF. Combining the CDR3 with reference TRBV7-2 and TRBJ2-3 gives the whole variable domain GAGVSQSPSNKVTEKGKDVELRCDPISGHTALYWYRQSLGQGLEFLIYFQGNSAPDKSGLPSDRFSAERTGGSVSTLTIQRTQQEDSAVYLCASSRRPTRGTDTQYFGPGTRLTVL.

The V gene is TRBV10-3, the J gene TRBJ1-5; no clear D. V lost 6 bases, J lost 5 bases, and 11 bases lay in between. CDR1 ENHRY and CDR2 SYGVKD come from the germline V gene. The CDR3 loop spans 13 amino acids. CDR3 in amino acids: CAIRGQSDQPQHF. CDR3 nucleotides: TGTGCCATCAGGGGCCAGAGCGATCAGCCCCAGCATTTT.

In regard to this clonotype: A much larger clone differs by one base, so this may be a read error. CDR3 nucleotides: TGCGCCAGCAGCCAAGGTAGAGATACGCAGTATTTT. Amino acids: CASSQGRDTQYF. The chain joins TRBV4-1 to TRBJ2-3, with D unclear. V was clipped by 1 base and J by 5 bases, with 4 bases between them. CDR1 and CDR2 (germline): MGHRA, YSYEKL. This CDR3 has 12 residues.

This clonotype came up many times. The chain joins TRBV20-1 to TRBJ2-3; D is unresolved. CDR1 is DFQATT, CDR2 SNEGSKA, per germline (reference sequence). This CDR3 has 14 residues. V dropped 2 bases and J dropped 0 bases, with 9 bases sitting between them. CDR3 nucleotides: TGCAGTGCTAGAAGGTCAGAAAGCACAGATACGCAGTATTTT. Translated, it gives CSARRSESTDTQYF.

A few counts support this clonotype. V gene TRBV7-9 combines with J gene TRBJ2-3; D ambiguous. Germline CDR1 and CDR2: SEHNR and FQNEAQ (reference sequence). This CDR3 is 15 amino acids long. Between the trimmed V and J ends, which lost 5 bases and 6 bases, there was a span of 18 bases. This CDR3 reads CASSPGSGRSDTQYF. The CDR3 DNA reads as TGTGCCAGCAGCCCTGGATCGGGCCGCTCCGATACGCAGTATTTT.

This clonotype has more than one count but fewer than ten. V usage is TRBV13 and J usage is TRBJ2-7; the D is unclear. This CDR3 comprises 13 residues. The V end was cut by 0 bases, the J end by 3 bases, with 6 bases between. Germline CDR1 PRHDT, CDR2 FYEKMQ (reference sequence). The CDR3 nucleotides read TGTGCCAGCAGCTTAGGAGCCTTCTACGAGCAGTACTTC. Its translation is CASSLGAFYEQYF.

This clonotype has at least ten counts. CDR3 in amino acids: CASSLAGGDSGRVSYEQYF. CDR3 DNA sequence: TGCGCCAGCAGCTTGGCCGGGGGTGATAGCGGGAGGGTCTCCTACGAGCAGTACTTC. The rearrangement links TRBV5-1 to TRBJ2-7; 11 nucleotides agree with TRBD2. The germline gives CDR1 SGHRS, CDR2 YFSETQ. The CDR3 length is 19 residues. The junction had 11 bases not matched to a gene; V was cut back by 0 bases and J by 0 bases.

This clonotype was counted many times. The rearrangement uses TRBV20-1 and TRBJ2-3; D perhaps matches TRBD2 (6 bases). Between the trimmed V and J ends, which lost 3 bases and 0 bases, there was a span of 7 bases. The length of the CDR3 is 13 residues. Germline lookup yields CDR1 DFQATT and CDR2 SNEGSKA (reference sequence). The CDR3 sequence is CSASGTSTDTQYF. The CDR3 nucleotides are TGCAGTGCTAGCGGGACTAGCACAGATACGCAGTATTTT.

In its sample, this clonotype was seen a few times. The CDR3 region is CSARDSTSGTHEQYF. The CDR3 nucleotides are TGCAGTGCTAGAGATTCAACTAGCGGGACACACGAGCAGTACTTC. The chain carries TRBV20-1 and TRBJ2-7; TRBD2 matches 10 bases. After removal of 0 bases from V and 5 bases from J, the junction contained 7 bases not matched to a gene. The CDR3 is made up of 15 amino acids. Germline values: CDR1 DFQATT, CDR2 SNEGSKA (reference sequence).

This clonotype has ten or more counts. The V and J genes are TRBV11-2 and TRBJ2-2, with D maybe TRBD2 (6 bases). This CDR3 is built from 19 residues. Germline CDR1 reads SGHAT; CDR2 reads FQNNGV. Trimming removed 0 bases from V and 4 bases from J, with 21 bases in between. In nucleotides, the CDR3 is TGTGCCAGCAGCTTAGACTCTTTTGGCTTCGAGGGAGGCACCGGGGAGCTGTTTTTT. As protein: CASSLDSFGFEGGTGELFF.

CDR3 bases: TGTGCCAGCAGCCCTGGGGGGACCCAGTACTTC. Its translation: CASSPGGTQYF. The V call is TRBV7-2, the J call TRBJ2-5, with D perhaps being TRBD1 or TRBD2 (5 bases each). The ends were cut back, 5 bases at V and 7 bases at J, with 8 bases in the middle. This CDR3 spans 11 amino acids. Per the germline V gene, CDR1 is SGHTA and CDR2 is FQGNSA.

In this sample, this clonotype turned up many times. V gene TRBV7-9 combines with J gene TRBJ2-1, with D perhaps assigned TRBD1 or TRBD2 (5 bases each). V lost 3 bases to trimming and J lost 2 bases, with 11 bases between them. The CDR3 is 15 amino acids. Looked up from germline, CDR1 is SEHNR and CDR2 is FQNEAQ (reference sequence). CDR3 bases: TGTGCCAGCAGCTTTTTGAGGGGAGCCTACAATGAGCAGTTCTTC. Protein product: CASSFLRGAYNEQFF.

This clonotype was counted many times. The CDR3 is CSAEDSGSGGETQYF. CDR3 sequence (DNA): TGCAGTGCGGAGGATAGCGGGAGTGGAGGAGAGACCCAGTACTTC. The chain carries TRBV20-1 and TRBJ2-5; the match to TRBD2 covers 9 bases. The CDR3 has 15 amino acids. V trimming: 6 bases; J trimming: 4 bases; junction bases outside the gene matches: 12. The germline CDR1 and CDR2 sequences are DFQATT and SNEGSKA (reference sequence).

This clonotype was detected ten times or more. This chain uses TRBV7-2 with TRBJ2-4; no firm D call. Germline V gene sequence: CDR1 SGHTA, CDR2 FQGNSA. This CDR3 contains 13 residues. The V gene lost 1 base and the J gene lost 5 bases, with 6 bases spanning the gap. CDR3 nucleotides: TGTGCCAGCAGCTTAGTTTCGGAAAACATTCAGTACTTC. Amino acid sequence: CASSLVSENIQYF.